The 6 T cell receptor beta chains listed next were all sequenced from one sample in a study of response to subunit inactivated influenza vaccine. TCRdb ran MiXCR on the RT-PCR reads and lists one entry per CDR3 protein. The table includes about 800,000 distinct CDR3 sequences, roughly 20% detected once. The sequencing used PBMCs from blood, collected approximately 5 days after vaccination. Source of these receptors: a man over 45 who received an inactivated influenza vaccine.

This clonotype came up a few times. The V gene is TRBV11-2, the J gene TRBJ2-7; TRBD1 aligns across 9 bases. The V gene end was trimmed by 3 bases and the J gene end by 5 bases; junction bases not matched to a gene: 8. Germline V CDR1 and CDR2: SGHAT, FQNNGV. The CDR3 contains 15 residues. The CDR3 DNA reads as TGTGCCAGCAGCTTTTCGGGGACAGGGAGGGACGAGCAGTACTTC. As protein: CASSFSGTGRDEQYF.

This clonotype was observed a handful of times. The J gene is TRBJ1-5, the V gene TRBV6-2 or TRBV6-3; perhaps TRBD1 as D (6 bases). Germline CDR1 reads MNHEY; CDR2 reads SVGEGT. With 7 bases removed from V and 6 bases from J, the gap between germline ends came to 19 bases. The CDR3 length is 15 residues. CDR3 region: CASNPVTGGSQPQHF. CDR3 in DNA: TGTGCCAGCAACCCAGTTACGGGGGGCAGTCAGCCCCAGCATTTT.

The rearrangement uses TRBV10-3 and TRBJ2-7; TRBD1 aligns across 9 bases. Germline lookup yields CDR1 ENHRY and CDR2 SYGVKD. CDR3 length equals 16 residues. V trimming: 6 bases; J trimming: 3 bases; junction bases outside the gene matches: 12. This CDR3 reads CAISAPPGQGDYEQYF. The DNA of the CDR3 is TGTGCCATCAGCGCACCACCGGGACAGGGCGACTACGAGCAGTACTTC.

This clonotype has only a few counts. The chain employs TRBV20-1 and TRBJ2-3; D remains ambiguous. The V end was cut by 3 bases, the J end by 2 bases, with 9 bases between. Germline-derived CDR1 and CDR2 are DFQATT and SNEGSKA (reference sequence). The CDR3 has 13 amino acids. CDR3 in amino acids: CSASGLHTDTQYF. CDR3 coding DNA: TGCAGTGCTAGCGGGTTACACACAGATACGCAGTATTTT.

This clonotype was seen at least ten times. The J gene is TRBJ2-2, the V gene TRBV2; D might be TRBD1 (6 bases). The CDR3 spans 14 residues. Germline V gives CDR1 SNHLY, CDR2 FYNNEI. Trimming took off 4 bases at V and 13 bases at J, with 19 bases between the two ends. The CDR3 DNA is TGTGCCAGCAGTGTCAGAACAGGGACCAGGGGGCTGTTTTTT. As protein: CASSVRTGTRGLFF.

This clonotype occurred many times. The rearrangement links TRBV29-1 to TRBJ2-7; D perhaps matches TRBD2 (5 bases). The CDR3 has 15 amino acids. Germline V CDR1 and CDR2: SQVTM, ANQGSEA. V was pared by 0 bases and J by 5 bases, with 17 bases between. Here the CDR3 DNA reads TGCAGCGTTGAAGATGAGGGCGGTGGGTACCACGAGCAGTACTTC. It codes for CSVEDEGGGYHEQYF.